This entry concerns a single TCR beta chain. CDR3 size: 15 residues. CDR1 is MNHEY and CDR2 is SVGEGT in the germline V gene. Trimming at V came to 5 bases and at J to 5 bases, leaving 10 bases not matched to a gene. This entry belongs to a study of blood T cell repertoires in COVID-19. Background on the study: COVID-19 samples, acute and convalescent, were from the United States, Italy and Spain. The cDNA or gDNA used as material had been derived from T cells, B-cell-depleted T cells, or PBMCs.

The Seattle patients, enrolled during active infection, were followed longitudinally. As processed by the authors: The authors estimated nucleated cell counts from reference gene primer amplification. Method: immunoSEQ multiplex PCR; TCRdb's copy keeps in-frame clones and lacks some. Clone size and V and J calls were adopted from that table, with D and trimming inferred from the DNA. This table holds 150,000 to 160,000 clones, about 85% found once. Sequencing used peripheral blood. The chain uses TRBV6-2 or TRBV6-3 and TRBJ2-7; 9 nucleotides match TRBD2. The TCR originated in a man in his fifties or sixties with COVID-19, enrolled during active disease. DNA for the CDR3: TGTGCCAGCAGTGTACTAGCGGGCCGCCGACACGAGCAGTACTTC. Amino acids: CASSVLAGRRHEQYF.